This T cell receptor (beta chain) is from a study of cytomegalovirus exposure and HLA in healthy donors. PCR primers comprised 60 Vbeta and 13 Jbeta primers. Produced via immunoSEQ multiplex PCR; TCRdb's table is partial and in-frame only. Of some 220,000 clones in the sample, approximately 82% were seen once. Losses at the gene ends were 4 bases for V and 3 bases for J; bases not matched to a gene: 6. The germline V gene has CDR1 SGHDT and CDR2 YYEEEE. The CDR3 length is 16 residues. This clone turned up a few times. The gene calls are TRBV5-6 and TRBJ1-6; 8 bases agree with TRBD1. The sample comprised PBMCs. This sequence was found in a woman in her thirties or forties in good health and CMV-seronegative. The CDR3 nucleotides read TGTGCCAGCAGCCCGACAGGGGTGGGCTATAATTCACCCCTCCACTTT. This sequence encodes CASSPTGVGYNSPLHF.